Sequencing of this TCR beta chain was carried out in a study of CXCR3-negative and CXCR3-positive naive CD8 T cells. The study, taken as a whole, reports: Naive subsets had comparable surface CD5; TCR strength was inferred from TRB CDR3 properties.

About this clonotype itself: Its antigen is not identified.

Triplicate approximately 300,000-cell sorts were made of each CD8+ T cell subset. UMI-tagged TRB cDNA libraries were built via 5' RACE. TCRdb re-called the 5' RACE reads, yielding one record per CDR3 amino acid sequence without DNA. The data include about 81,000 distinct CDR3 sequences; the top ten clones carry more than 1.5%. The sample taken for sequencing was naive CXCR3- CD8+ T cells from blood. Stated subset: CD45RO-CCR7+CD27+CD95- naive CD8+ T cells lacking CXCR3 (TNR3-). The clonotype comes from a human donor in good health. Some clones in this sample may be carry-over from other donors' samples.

The CDR3: CASCPGLSSYNEQFF. This chain links TRBV19 with TRBJ2-1; the TCRdb D gene call, TRBD2, has no DNA to confirm it. The CDR3 has 15 amino acids. Germline CDR1 LNHDA, CDR2 SQIVND (reference sequence).